These 21 T cell receptor beta chains came from one sample sequenced in a study of PD-1 blockade in classical Hodgkin lymphoma. Each patient's relapse followed autologous stem cell transplantation, and brentuximab vedotin exposure varied. TCRdb's copy holds only in-frame clones and misses some; the assay was immunoSEQ multiplex PCR. The top ten clones hold 5% to 7.5% of a sample with around 100,000 clones, about 89% of them seen once. Source: peripheral blood mononuclear cells (PBMCs), taken before the second cycle of nivolumab. These TCRs come from a human donor with classical Hodgkin lymphoma.

The rearrangement uses TRBV7-2 and TRBJ2-1, with no clear D. CDR1 and CDR2 (germline): SGHTA, FQGNSA. This CDR3 is 14 amino acids long. V dropped 5 bases and J dropped 9 bases, with 17 bases sitting between them. CDR3 DNA: TGTGCCAGCAGCCCCCAACGTTCCCGGCTTGAGCAGTTCTTC. This codes for CASSPQRSRLEQFF.

The V and J genes are TRBV6-5 and TRBJ1-2; D might be TRBD1 (6 bases). The CDR3 has 15 amino acids. Trimming removed 6 bases from V and 0 bases from J, with 14 bases in between. Germline V lookup: CDR1 MNHEY, CDR2 SVGAGI. CDR3 in amino acids: CASSWSGDPNYGYTF. CDR3 in DNA: TGTGCCAGCAGCTGGTCAGGGGACCCTAACTATGGCTACACCTTC.

V is TRBV18 and J is TRBJ2-1, with D possibly TRBD1 on 5 matching bases. Trimming removed 1 base at V and 7 bases at J, with 11 bases between. The CDR3 loop spans 14 amino acids. CDR1 and CDR2 from the germline V gene are KGHSH and LQKENI. CDR3 nucleotides: TGTGCCAGCTCACCACTCCAGGGTAGGAATGAGCAGTTCTTC. Its translation: CASSPLQGRNEQFF.

The V and J genes are TRBV6-6 and TRBJ1-3; D is perhaps TRBD1 (6 bases). The CDR3 covers 12 residues. Per the germline V gene, CDR1 is MNHNY and CDR2 is SVGAGI (reference sequence). V was trimmed by 7 bases and J by 9 bases, leaving 13 bases between them. CDR3 amino acids: CASKGGIGTIYF. The CDR3 DNA sequence: TGTGCCAGCAAGGGGGGGATTGGCACCATATATTTT.

V is TRBV5-4 and J is TRBJ1-1, with D hard to call. Germline V lookup: CDR1 SGHNT, CDR2 YYREEE (reference sequence). The CDR3 is made up of 12 amino acids. Trimming cost V 4 bases and J 0 bases, with 4 bases left between them. The CDR3 nucleotides are TGTGCCAGCAGCACAGTGAACACTGAAGCTTTCTTT. Translation gives CASSTVNTEAFF. Using reference TRBV5-4 and TRBJ1-1 for the parts outside the CDR3, the full variable domain is ETGVTQSPTHLIKTRGQQVTLRCSSQSGHNTVSWYQQALGQGPQFIFQYYREEENGRGNFPPRFSGLQFPNYSSELNVNALELDDSALYLCASSTVNTEAFFGQGTRLTVV.

This sequence joins TRBV27 and TRBJ1-6; D is perhaps TRBD1 (6 bases). Germline lookup yields CDR1 MNHEY and CDR2 SMNVEV (reference sequence). V shed 1 base and J shed 4 bases, with 11 bases lying between them. This CDR3 is built from 16 residues. The chain's CDR3 is CASSLYGGGYNSPLHF. The CDR3 nucleotides read TGTGCCAGCAGTTTATACGGGGGCGGGTATAATTCACCCCTCCACTTT.

The CDR3 is CASSFSLQSNYGYTF. CDR3 nucleotides: TGTGCCAGCAGTTTCTCCCTACAGAGCAACTATGGCTACACCTTC. The chain carries TRBV27 and TRBJ1-2; D unresolved. Germline values: CDR1 MNHEY, CDR2 SMNVEV (reference sequence). The CDR3 loop spans 15 amino acids. The germline V and J ends were trimmed by 3 bases and 2 bases, with 13 bases remaining between them.

The V gene is TRBV2, the J gene TRBJ1-1; D possibly corresponds to TRBD1 (6 bases). CDR1 and CDR2 from the germline V gene are SNHLY and FYNNEI. V was clipped by 3 bases and J by 4 bases, with 12 bases between them. CDR3 size: 14 residues. CDR3 bases: TGTGCCAGCAGTGACTGGGAAGGGGGCACTGAAGCTTTCTTT. Amino acid sequence: CASSDWEGGTEAFF. Complete variable domain (other parts from reference TRBV2 and TRBJ1-1): EPEVTQTPSHQVTQMGQEVILRCVPISNHLYFYWYRQILGQKVEFLVSFYNNEISEKSEIFDDQFSVERPDGSNFTLKIRSTKLEDSAMYFCASSDWEGGTEAFFGQGTRLTVV.

The rearrangement uses TRBV11-2 and TRBJ2-3; no clear D gene. Trimming left V 3 bases short and J 5 bases short, with 12 bases between. The CDR3 is 14 amino acids. The germline V gene has CDR1 SGHAT and CDR2 FQNNGV. The CDR3 region is CASSLVVLRDTQYF. CDR3 nucleotides: TGTGCCAGCAGCTTGGTCGTTTTGCGAGATACGCAGTATTTT.

The chain has TRBV9 and TRBJ2-7; TRBD1 is a possible D gene (5 bases). Germline V gene sequence: CDR1 SGDLS, CDR2 YYNGEE. V lost 0 bases, J lost 2 bases, and 12 bases lay in between. This CDR3 is built from 15 residues. The CDR3 nucleotides are TGTGCCAGCAGCGTAGAGGGCAGGGCCACCTACGAGCAGTACTTC. Translating it yields CASSVEGRATYEQYF. The full variable domain, its missing parts supplied by reference TRBV9 and TRBJ2-7, is DSGVTQTPKHLITATGQRVTLRCSPRSGDLSVYWYQQSLDQGLQFLIQYYNGEERAKGNILERFSAQQFPDLHSELNLSSLELGDSALYFCASSVEGRATYEQYFGPGTRLTVT.

The chain employs TRBV11-3 and TRBJ1-6; D possibly corresponds to TRBD1 (5 bases). Germline loops: CDR1 SGHNT, CDR2 YENEEA. This CDR3 contains 12 residues. The V end lost 1 base, the J end lost 10 bases, and 5 bases lay between the germline ends. The CDR3 DNA follows: TGTGCCAGCAGCTTAGGGGACTCACCCCTCCACTTT. Translation: CASSLGDSPLHF.

The CDR3 region is CASSSLLAGEETQYF. The CDR3 DNA is TGCGCCAGCAGCTCCCTACTAGCGGGGGAGGAGACCCAGTACTTC. The chain is built from TRBV5-1 and TRBJ2-5; 11 bases are shared with TRBD2. The V and J ends lost 3 bases and 5 bases, in that order; junction bases with no gene match: 6. The CDR3 is 15 residues long. Germline loops: CDR1 SGHRS, CDR2 YFSETQ.

J is TRBJ1-2 and V is TRBV9, with 8 positions matching TRBD1. CDR3 length: 16 amino acids. From germline, CDR1 is SGDLS and CDR2 YYNGEE. J was trimmed by 3 bases and V by 4 bases; bases with no gene match: 11. In DNA form, the CDR3 reads TGTGCCAGCAGCCCCGGGGCAGGGGGCGAATACTATGGCTACACCTTC. Translated, it gives CASSPGAGGEYYGYTF.

This chain uses TRBV6-5 with TRBJ1-6; D unclear. Looked up from germline, CDR1 is MNHEY and CDR2 is SVGAGI. This CDR3 comprises 14 residues. Trimming cost V 6 bases and J 10 bases, with 16 bases left between them. In DNA, the CDR3 is TGTGCCAGCAGCGTTATCGAGCTTGGGTCACCCCTCCACTTT. Translating gives CASSVIELGSPLHF.

The chain links TRBV4-3 to TRBJ1-4; D unclear. Germline assignment: CDR1 LGHNA and CDR2 YSLEER. The CDR3 sequence is 14 residues long. Trimming cost V 0 bases and J 5 bases, with 7 bases left between them. The CDR3 is CASSQDFVNEKLFF. The CDR3 nucleotides are TGCGCCAGCAGCCAAGACTTCGTAAATGAAAAACTGTTTTTT.

The J gene is TRBJ2-7, the V gene TRBV2; D remains unclear. The V and J ends lost 8 bases and 3 bases respectively, with 14 bases between them. This CDR3 has 13 residues. Germline V gene lookup returns CDR1 SNHLY and CDR2 FYNNEI. Here the CDR3 reads CASSLVSYYEQYF. The CDR3 DNA reads as TGTGCCAGCTCCCTGGTCTCGTACTACGAGCAGTACTTC. The complete variable domain, with remaining parts taken from reference TRBV2 and TRBJ2-7, reads EPEVTQTPSHQVTQMGQEVILRCVPISNHLYFYWYRQILGQKVEFLVSFYNNEISEKSEIFDDQFSVERPDGSNFTLKIRSTKLEDSAMYFCASSLVSYYEQYFGPGTRLTVT.

CDR3 region: CASSLSGGYGYTF. Here the CDR3 DNA reads TGTGCCAGCAGCTTATCGGGGGGCTATGGCTACACCTTC. The chain joins TRBV7-2 to TRBJ1-2, with D perhaps matching TRBD1 (5 bases). In germline, CDR1 is SGHTA, CDR2 FQGNSA. V was pared by 2 bases and J by 4 bases, with 8 bases between. The CDR3 extends over 13 amino acids. The full variable domain, in which reference TRBV7-2 and TRBJ1-2 provide the parts outside the CDR3, is GAGVSQSPSNKVTEKGKDVELRCDPISGHTALYWYRQSLGQGLEFLIYFQGNSAPDKSGLPSDRFSAERTGGSVSTLTIQRTQQEDSAVYLCASSLSGGYGYTFGSGTRLTVV.

The genes are TRBV20-1 and TRBJ2-1, with D tentatively TRBD2 (5 bases). The ends were cut back, 4 bases at V and 6 bases at J, with 7 bases in the middle. CDR3 length: 11 amino acids. Germline V lookup: CDR1 DFQATT, CDR2 SNEGSKA (reference sequence). CDR3 sequence reads: CSAKLVNEQFF. The DNA for the CDR3 is TGCAGTGCTAAACTAGTCAATGAGCAGTTCTTC.

The CDR3 loop reads CASSSQGAEDYGYTF. CDR3 in DNA: TGCGCCAGCAGCTCACAGGGGGCGGAGGACTATGGCTACACCTTC. The V gene is TRBV5-1, the J gene TRBJ1-2; 9 bases align to TRBD1. This CDR3 contains 15 residues. CDR1 and CDR2 from the germline V gene are SGHRS and YFSETQ. The V gene end was trimmed by 3 bases and the J gene end by 3 bases; junction bases not matched to a gene: 6.

The V call is TRBV5-1, the J call TRBJ2-1; the D is unclear. V lost 4 bases and J 3 bases, leaving 8 bases between the germline ends. The CDR3 sequence is 13 residues long. Germline V CDR1 and CDR2: SGHRS, YFSETQ. The CDR3 region has the DNA TGCGCCAGCAGCCCCATGGGCTACAATGAGCAGTTCTTC. The encoded protein is CASSPMGYNEQFF.

In nucleotides, the CDR3 is TGCAGCGTTGTAAAGGGGGCATGGAACACTGAAGCTTTCTTT. Protein product: CSVVKGAWNTEAFF. V and J are TRBV29-1 and TRBJ1-1; 7 positions agree with TRBD1. The germline V gene encodes CDR1 SQVTM and CDR2 ANQGSEA. The ends lost 4 bases at V and 1 base at J; junction bases unmatched: 6. The CDR3 extends over 14 amino acids.